Listed here are 9 T cell receptor beta chains from one sample, sequenced in a study of cytomegalovirus exposure and HLA in healthy donors. Researchers ran the PCR with 60 Vbeta and 13 Jbeta primers. Data came from immunoSEQ multiplex PCR; TCRdb stores just in-frame clones and leaves some out. In the table there are about 120,000 clones, just over 75% of which are singletons. Material for sequencing was PBMCs. The receptor set was obtained from a man aged 25-40 years in good health and CMV-seropositive.

The chain uses TRBV9 and TRBJ1-1; TRBD1 might be the D (5 bases). V dropped 7 bases and J dropped 0 bases, with 10 bases sitting between them. Germline lookup yields CDR1 SGDLS and CDR2 YYNGEE. The CDR3 consists of 13 residues. The CDR3 DNA reads as TGTGCCAGCTCCGGGGGTATGAACACTGAAGCTTTCTTT. The encoded protein is CASSGGMNTEAFF. Based on the CDR3 plus reference TRBV9 and TRBJ1-1, the full variable domain is DSGVTQTPKHLITATGQRVTLRCSPRSGDLSVYWYQQSLDQGLQFLIQYYNGEERAKGNILERFSAQQFPDLHSELNLSSLELGDSALYFCASSGGMNTEAFFGQGTRLTVV.

V and J are TRBV2 and TRBJ2-3; D may be TRBD2 (5 bases). Germline CDR1 is SNHLY and CDR2 is FYNNEI. The CDR3 has 14 amino acids. The germline V and J ends were trimmed by 6 bases and 1 base, with 11 bases remaining between them. Written as DNA, the CDR3 is TGTGCCAGCAGACGGGGAGAAGGCACAGATACGCAGTATTTT. Encoded protein: CASRRGEGTDTQYF.

Concerning this clone itself: This same CDR3 is encoded by further DNA sequences in the sample. V and J are TRBV27 and TRBJ2-7; tentative D call: TRBD2 (7 bases). This CDR3 comprises 15 residues. Trimming pared 3 bases from V and 1 base from J, leaving 13 bases between. CDR1 is MNHEY and CDR2 is SMNVEV in the germline V gene (reference sequence). The CDR3 DNA reads as TGTGCCAGCAGTTTGAGGGGGGGGCTATCCTACGAGCAGTACTTC. Translated: CASSLRGGLSYEQYF.

V is TRBV5-1 and J is TRBJ1-4; the match to TRBD1 covers 8 bases. The trim removed 4 bases at V and 7 bases at J, leaving 9 bases unmatched. Germline V gene data show CDR1 as SGHRS and CDR2 as YFSETQ. This CDR3 spans 15 amino acids. CDR3 sequence: CASSRQGSPGEKLFF. The DNA of the CDR3 is TGCGCCAGCAGCCGACAGGGGTCGCCGGGTGAAAAACTGTTTTTT.

This clone is a singleton in its sample. V is TRBV5-1 and J is TRBJ2-3, with 10 nucleotides matching TRBD2. Germline V gene lookup returns CDR1 SGHRS and CDR2 YFSETQ. CDR3 length: 16 amino acids. V was pared by 0 bases and J by 6 bases, with 7 bases of the junction left unmatched. The CDR3 loop is CASSLVSGGAPDTQYF. The CDR3 DNA reads as TGCGCCAGCAGCTTGGTAAGCGGGGGGGCACCGGATACGCAGTATTTT. The whole variable domain, filled in from reference TRBV5-1 and TRBJ2-3, reads KAGVTQTPRYLIKTRGQQVTLSCSPISGHRSVSWYQQTPGQGLQFLFEYFSETQRNKGNFPGRFSGRQFSNSRSEMNVSTLELGDSALYLCASSLVSGGAPDTQYFGPGTRLTVL.

This clone turned up a few times. The V and J genes are TRBV28 and TRBJ1-2; possibly TRBD1 for D (5 bases). The length of the CDR3 is 14 residues. The V gene lost 3 bases and the J gene lost 5 bases, with 13 bases spanning the gap. The V gene's germline CDR1 is MDHEN and CDR2 SYDVKM. The CDR3 DNA is TGTGCCAGCAGTTTGGAATACGGGGGGTATGGCTACACCTTC. Translated, it gives CASSLEYGGYGYTF.

The chain carries TRBV11-1 and TRBJ1-2, with 10 bases fitting TRBD1. This CDR3 has 15 amino acids. V lost 5 bases, J lost 7 bases, and 10 bases stayed unmatched. The V gene's germline CDR1 is SGHAT and CDR2 FQDESV (reference sequence). The CDR3 loop is CASSPETGGVGGYTF. CDR3 DNA: TGTGCCAGCAGCCCAGAGACAGGGGGCGTCGGTGGCTACACCTTC.

The V gene is TRBV7-9, the J gene TRBJ2-4, with TRBD1 matching over 7 bases. Germline CDR1 reads SEHNR; CDR2 reads FQNEAQ (reference sequence). J lost 0 bases, V lost 7 bases, and 9 bases had no gene match. CDR3 length: 16 amino acids. CDR3 DNA sequence: TGTGCCAGCAACCCTTACAGGGGCCGAGCCAAAAACATTCAGTACTTC. Residues: CASNPYRGRAKNIQYF.

This chain connects TRBV5-1 to TRBJ2-7, with D possibly being TRBD1 (7 bases). Per germline, CDR1 SGHRS and CDR2 YFSETQ. Trimming took 4 bases from V and 2 from J, leaving 19 bases between them. The CDR3 loop spans 16 amino acids. CDR3 coding DNA: TGCGCCAGCAGCCGCGGGGTCGGGACAGCTGCCTACGAGCAGTACTTC. Protein sequence: CASSRGVGTAAYEQYF.